The rows below give T cell receptor beta chains drawn from one sample of a study of radiotherapy plus CTLA-4 blockade in lung cancer. Only in-frame clones appear in the TCRdb table, and some are missing; sequencing was by immunoSEQ multiplex PCR. The repertoire consists of tens of thousands of clones, with over 75% occurring once and the leading ten covering less than 15%. The sample was peripheral blood, taken from a patient treated with radiotherapy plus ipilimumab. Receptors originate from a human donor with non-small cell lung cancer that progressed on radiotherapy plus ipilimumab. CDR3s include the opening cysteine and the closing phenylalanine or tryptophan. D genes are given only for firm matches. Clone sizes are given selectively: once, few, many, or a class where the clone is expanded.

D gene	V gene	J gene	clone size	CDR3 DNA	CDR3 protein
.	TRBV14	TRBJ2-5	.	TGTGCCAGCAGCCAAGAACTCTGGTACGGGCAAGAGACCCAGTACTTC	CASSQELWYGQETQYF
.	TRBV29-1	TRBJ2-3	.	TGCAGCGTCGACCGTGACAGCACAGATACGCAGTATTTT	CSVDRDSTDTQYF
.	TRBV7-2	TRBJ2-7	once	TGTGCCAGCAGCTCCGGACACCCCTACGAGCAGTACTTC	CASSSGHPYEQYF
TRBD1	TRBV11-3	TRBJ1-5	few	TGTGCCAGCAGCTCGACAGGGCCGGGCAATCAGCCCCAGCATTTT	CASSSTGPGNQPQHF
TRBD2	TRBV2	TRBJ2-2	.	TGTGCCAGCAAGATAGCGGGCACCGGGGAGCTGTTTTTT	CASKIAGTGELFF
TRBD1	TRBV6-5	TRBJ1-2	.	TGTGCCAGCAGTCCACAGGGGTTTAGCTATGGCTACACCTTC	CASSPQGFSYGYTF
.	TRBV30	TRBJ2-7	.	TGTGCCTGGAGGGCTGGAGGTTACGAGCAGTACTTC	CAWRAGGYEQYF
.	TRBV4-1	TRBJ1-3	.	TGCGCCAGCAGCCATCTTGGAGGGCCGGGAAGAAACACCATATATTTT	CASSHLGGPGRNTIYF
TRBD1	TRBV6-1	TRBJ2-7	.	TGTGCCAGCAGTGCGGGACAGGGAGGCTACGAGCAGTACTTC	CASSAGQGGYEQYF
.	TRBV5-6	TRBJ2-5	.	TGTGCCAGCAGCTTGGAAGAGACCCAGTACTTC	CASSLEETQYF
TRBD1	TRBV28	TRBJ2-4	few	TGTGCCAGCAGTTTGCCGTCCGGGACAGCAAACATTCAGTACTTC	CASSLPSGTANIQYF
TRBD1	TRBV28	TRBJ2-7	few	TGTGCCAGCAGTCTCCCGGGACAGCTAACCTACGAGCAGTACTTC	CASSLPGQLTYEQYF
.	TRBV18	TRBJ2-7	.	TGTGCCAGCTCACCTCTTAGGGTCAGGGACACCTCCTACGAGCAGTACTTC	CASSPLRVRDTSYEQYF
.	TRBV9	TRBJ1-4	.	TGTGCCAGCAGCGCCGGGCGTTGGGATGAAAAACTGTTTTTT	CASSAGRWDEKLFF
TRBD1	TRBV7-2	TRBJ2-7	.	TGTGCCAGCAGAGGGACAGGGGGGAAGTTTGGCTTC	CASRGTGGKFGF
TRBD1	TRBV25-1	TRBJ2-5	.	TGTGCCAGCGAGAGACAGGGCGCTGGGAGAGAGACCCAGTACTTC	CASERQGAGRETQYF
.	TRBV15	TRBJ1-2	.	TGTGCCACCAGCGACCTGCGGGGCGACTATGGCTACACCTTC	CATSDLRGDYGYTF
TRBD1	TRBV7-9	TRBJ1-2	.	TGTGCCAGCAGCTTAGGTGGGGACAGACAATCCTACACCTTC	CASSLGGDRQSYTF
.	TRBV7-9	TRBJ2-5	.	TGTGCCAGCAGCGCCGGGAAGACCCAGTACTTC	CASSAGKTQYF
TRBD2	TRBV5-1	TRBJ2-3	.	TGCGCCAGCAGCTTGACCGCGGGGGGTAGCACAGATACGCAGTATTTT	CASSLTAGGSTDTQYF
TRBD2	TRBV4-2	TRBJ2-3	.	TGTGCCAGCAGCCAAAGAGCGGGGGGGCCAGATACGCAGTATTTT	CASSQRAGGPDTQYF
.	TRBV5-6	TRBJ2-7	.	TGTGCCAGCAGCTTGTTTTGGGCCGCCTCCTACGAGCAGTACTTC	CASSLFWAASYEQYF
.	TRBV7-6	TRBJ2-2	.	TGTGCCAGCAGCTTGGGGGGGCGACTAATTACCGGGGAGCTGTTTTTT	CASSLGGRLITGELFF
TRBD1	TRBV18	TRBJ2-3	.	TGTGCCAGCTCAAAGGGACAGTGGACGACAGATACGCAGTATTTT	CASSKGQWTTDTQYF
.	TRBV5-1	TRBJ1-1	.	TGCGCCAGCAGCCTCGAAGGCGGCATGAACACTGAAGCTTTCTTT	CASSLEGGMNTEAFF
TRBD1	TRBV29-1	TRBJ1-1	.	TGCAGCGTTGTGGGGACAGGGGCGCTGAACACTGAAGCTTTCTTT	CSVVGTGALNTEAFF
.	TRBV23-1	TRBJ2-7	.	TGCGCCAGCAGTCAGAGCCGGCCCAGTCCTTCCTACGAGCAGTACTTC	CASSQSRPSPSYEQYF
.	TRBV5-6	TRBJ2-7	.	TGTGCCAGCAGCTTGGTGGGGGGGCACGAGCAGTACTTC	CASSLVGGHEQYF
TRBD1	TRBV10-1	TRBJ1-1	.	TGCGCCAGCACCGTCCGGGACAGGCATCAAGCTTTCTTT	CASTVRDRHQAFF
TRBD1	TRBV28	TRBJ1-5	once	TGTGCCAGCACCTCCCTGACAGGGGGACTTCATCAGCCCCAGCATTTT	CASTSLTGGLHQPQHF
TRBD2	TRBV4-3	TRBJ2-3	.	TGCGCCAGCAGCCAAGACCCACTAGCGGGGGGGCCCCCAGATACGCAGTATTTT	CASSQDPLAGGPPDTQYF
TRBD1	TRBV27	TRBJ2-7	.	TGTGCCAGCAGTCCCGGGACAGTTTCCTACGAGCAGTACTTC	CASSPGTVSYEQYF
.	TRBV25-1	TRBJ1-2	few	TGTGCCAGCAGTCCAGGGTCAAGAGGAAATGGCTACACCTTC	CASSPGSRGNGYTF
TRBD2	TRBV19	TRBJ2-6	once	TGTGCCAGTAGTAGGTCCGCAGGGACTACAAGCTCTGGGGCCAACGTCCTGACTTTC	CASSRSAGTTSSGANVLTF
TRBD1	TRBV30	TRBJ1-2	.	TGTGCCTGGAACCGGGACAGGGGGTCAGGCGGCTACACCTTC	CAWNRDRGSGGYTF
.	TRBV7-6	TRBJ1-3	.	TGTGCCAGCAGCTCCCAGGACAGCTCTGGAAACACCATATATTTT	CASSSQDSSGNTIYF
.	TRBV30	TRBJ1-2	once	TGTGCCTGGAGGAGGACAGAGGGCTACACCTTC	CAWRRTEGYTF
.	TRBV19	TRBJ1-1	.	TGTGCCAGTAGTAGCAGACAGCCGCGATCTGAAGCTTTCTTT	CASSSRQPRSEAFF
TRBD2	TRBV9	TRBJ2-7	.	TGTGCCAGCAGCGTAGGACTAGCAAGCTCCTACGAGCAGTACTTC	CASSVGLASSYEQYF
.	TRBV27	TRBJ2-2	.	TGTGCCAGCAGCACAATAAACACCGGGGAGCTGTTTTTT	CASSTINTGELFF
.	TRBV18	TRBJ2-2	few	TGTGCCAGCTTACCTACGCAGCTGAACACCGGGGAGCTGTTTTTT	CASLPTQLNTGELFF
TRBD1	TRBV27	TRBJ1-5	.	TGTGCCAGCAGTCTAAGACAGGGTAGTTGGCCCCAGCATTTT	CASSLRQGSWPQHF